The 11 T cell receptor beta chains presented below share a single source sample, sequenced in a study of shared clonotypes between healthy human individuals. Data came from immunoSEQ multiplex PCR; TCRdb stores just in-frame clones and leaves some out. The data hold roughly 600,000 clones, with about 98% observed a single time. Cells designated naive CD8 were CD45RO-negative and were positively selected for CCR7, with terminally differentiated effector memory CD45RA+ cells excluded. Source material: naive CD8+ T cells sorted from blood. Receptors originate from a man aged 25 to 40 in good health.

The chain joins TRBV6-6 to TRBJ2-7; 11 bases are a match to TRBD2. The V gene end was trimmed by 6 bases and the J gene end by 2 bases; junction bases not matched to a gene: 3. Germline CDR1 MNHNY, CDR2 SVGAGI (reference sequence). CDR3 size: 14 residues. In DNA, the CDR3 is TGTGCCAGCAGATTAGCGGGAGGGACCTACGAGCAGTACTTC. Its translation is CASRLAGGTYEQYF.

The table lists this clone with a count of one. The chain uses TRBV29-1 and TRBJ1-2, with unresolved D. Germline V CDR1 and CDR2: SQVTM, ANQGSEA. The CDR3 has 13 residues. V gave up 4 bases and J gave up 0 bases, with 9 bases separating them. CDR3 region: CSVVLASNYGYTF. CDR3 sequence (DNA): TGCAGCGTTGTTTTAGCATCTAACTATGGCTACACCTTC.

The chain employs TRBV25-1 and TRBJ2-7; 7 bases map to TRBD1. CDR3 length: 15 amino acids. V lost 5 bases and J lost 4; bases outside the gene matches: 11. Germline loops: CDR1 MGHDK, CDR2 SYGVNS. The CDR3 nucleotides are TGTGCCAGCAGTCCCAATCCGGGACAGTATTACGAGCAGTACTTC. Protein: CASSPNPGQYYEQYF.

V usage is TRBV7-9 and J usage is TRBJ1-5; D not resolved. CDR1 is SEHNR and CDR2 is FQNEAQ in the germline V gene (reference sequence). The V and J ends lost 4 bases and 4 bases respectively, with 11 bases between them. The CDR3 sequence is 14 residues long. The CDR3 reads CASSSSTFNQPQHF. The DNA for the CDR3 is TGTGCCAGCAGCTCAAGCACCTTTAATCAGCCCCAGCATTTT.

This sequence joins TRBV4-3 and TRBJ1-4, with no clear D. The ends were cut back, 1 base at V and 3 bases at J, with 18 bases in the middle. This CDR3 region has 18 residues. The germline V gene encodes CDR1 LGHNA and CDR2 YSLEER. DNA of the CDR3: TGCGCCAGCAGCCAAGGTGTTGGGTTTCCCTCCTCTAATGAAAAACTGTTTTTT. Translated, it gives CASSQGVGFPSSNEKLFF.

CDR3 in amino acids: CAWSVVGQGTQPQHF. DNA for the CDR3: TGTGCCTGGAGTGTTGTGGGACAGGGGACTCAGCCCCAGCATTTT. The chain carries TRBV30 and TRBJ1-5; TRBD1 matches 10 bases. Looked up from germline, CDR1 is GTSNPN and CDR2 is SVGIG (reference sequence). V was pared by 0 bases and J by 6 bases, with 5 bases of the junction left unmatched. This CDR3 contains 15 residues.

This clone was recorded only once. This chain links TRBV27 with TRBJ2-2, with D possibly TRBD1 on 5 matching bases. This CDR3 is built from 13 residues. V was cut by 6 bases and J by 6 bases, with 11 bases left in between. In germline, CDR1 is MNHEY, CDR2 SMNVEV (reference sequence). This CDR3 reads CASSWGGAGELFF. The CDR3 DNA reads TGTGCCAGCAGCTGGGGCGGCGCCGGGGAGCTGTTTTTT.

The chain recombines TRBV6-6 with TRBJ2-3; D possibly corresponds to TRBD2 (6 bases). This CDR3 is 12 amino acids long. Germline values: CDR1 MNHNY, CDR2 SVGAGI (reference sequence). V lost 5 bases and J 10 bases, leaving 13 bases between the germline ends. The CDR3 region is CASSPGTLSQYF. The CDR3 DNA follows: TGTGCCAGCAGTCCGGGGACTCTCTCGCAGTATTTT.

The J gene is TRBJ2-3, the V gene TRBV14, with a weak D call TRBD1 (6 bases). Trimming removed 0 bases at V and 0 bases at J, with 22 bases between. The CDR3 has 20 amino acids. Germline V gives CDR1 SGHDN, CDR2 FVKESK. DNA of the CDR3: TGTGCCAGCAGCCAAGATCCCGAGACAGGCTACGTCGGTAGCACAGATACGCAGTATTTT. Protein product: CASSQDPETGYVGSTDTQYF.

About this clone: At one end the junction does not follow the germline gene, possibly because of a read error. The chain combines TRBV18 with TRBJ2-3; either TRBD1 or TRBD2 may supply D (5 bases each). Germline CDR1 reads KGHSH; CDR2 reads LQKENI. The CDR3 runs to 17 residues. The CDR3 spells CATSPEGRTRGTDTQYF. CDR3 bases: TGTGCCACCTCACCCGAAGGACGGACAAGAGGGACAGATACGCAGTATTTT.

The CDR3 DNA reads TGTGCCAGCAGCCGATCATACACCGGGGAGCTGTTTTTT. Translated, it gives CASSRSYTGELFF. The rearrangement links TRBV27 to TRBJ2-2; D not certain. With 6 bases removed from V and 3 bases from J, the gap between germline ends came to 8 bases. This CDR3 region has 13 residues. The germline V gene has CDR1 MNHEY and CDR2 SMNVEV (reference sequence).